Each of the 8 T cell receptor beta chains below was sequenced from the same sample in a study of cytomegalovirus exposure and HLA in healthy donors. TCRdb's table, derived via immunoSEQ multiplex PCR, lists solely in-frame clones and lacks some. The sample lists roughly 180,000 clones; 86% were seen once. Sample: PBMCs. These TCRs come from a man aged 25-40 years in good health and CMV-seropositive.

V and J are TRBV13 and TRBJ2-3; D perhaps matches TRBD1 (6 bases). Germline values: CDR1 PRHDT, CDR2 FYEKMQ (reference sequence). V lost 5 bases to trimming and J lost 6 bases, with 15 bases between them. The CDR3 is 14 residues long. The CDR3 nucleotides are TGTGCCAGCAGCACCGGTAATAGGGGGGATACGCAGTATTTT. Translated, it gives CASSTGNRGDTQYF.

The chain joins TRBV2 to TRBJ1-1; a weak D match, TRBD1 (6 bases). The ends were cut back, 1 base at V and 0 bases at J, with 9 bases in the middle. Germline assignment: CDR1 SNHLY and CDR2 FYNNEI. The CDR3 sequence is 15 residues long. The CDR3 region is CASSEGWGLNTEAFF. The CDR3 DNA reads TGTGCCAGCAGTGAAGGCTGGGGGCTGAACACTGAAGCTTTCTTT. The whole variable domain, remainder taken from reference TRBV2 and TRBJ1-1, is EPEVTQTPSHQVTQMGQEVILRCVPISNHLYFYWYRQILGQKVEFLVSFYNNEISEKSEIFDDQFSVERPDGSNFTLKIRSTKLEDSAMYFCASSEGWGLNTEAFFGQGTRLTVV.

The J gene is TRBJ2-7, the V gene TRBV5-1; a weak D match, TRBD1 (6 bases). The V end lost 4 bases, the J end lost 5 bases, and 16 bases lay between the germline ends. The CDR3 runs to 14 residues. Germline V gene data show CDR1 as SGHRS and CDR2 as YFSETQ. As DNA, the CDR3 is TGCGCCAGCAGCCCCCGGACAGAAAACAACGAGCAGTACTTC. This sequence encodes CASSPRTENNEQYF.

The V gene is TRBV5-1, the J gene TRBJ2-7; D is perhaps TRBD2 (5 bases). V lost 4 bases, J lost 0 bases, and 8 bases lay in between. Germline CDR1 reads SGHRS; CDR2 reads YFSETQ. This CDR3 has 13 residues. CDR3 in amino acids: CASSTGISYEQYF. The CDR3 DNA reads TGCGCCAGCAGCACCGGGATCTCCTACGAGCAGTACTTC.

The rearrangement uses TRBV18 and TRBJ2-5, with D perhaps matching TRBD1 (5 bases). This CDR3 is 14 amino acids long. Germline CDR1 KGHSH, CDR2 LQKENI. V lost 6 bases and J 5 bases, leaving 16 bases between the germline ends. The CDR3 protein is CASSSGVGAETQYF. DNA for the CDR3: TGTGCCAGCTCTTCTGGAGTTGGGGCGGAGACCCAGTACTTC.

The J gene is TRBJ2-7, the V gene TRBV4-1; 9 bases map to TRBD1. CDR3 size: 15 residues. Germline CDR1 MGHRA, CDR2 YSYEKL. V lost 5 bases to trimming and J lost 5 bases; unmatched junction nucleotides: 10. CDR3 nucleotides: TGCGCCAGCAGCTCCCCGGGACAGGGATACCACGAGCAGTACTTC. Encoded protein: CASSSPGQGYHEQYF.

This chain links TRBV9 with TRBJ1-1; no clear D. The CDR3 has 15 amino acids. Per the germline V gene, CDR1 is SGDLS and CDR2 is YYNGEE. V was shortened by 1 base and J by 0 bases, with 10 bases between the two germline ends. CDR3 amino acids: CASSVSGLMNTEAFF. Written as DNA, the CDR3 is TGTGCCAGCAGCGTATCAGGACTCATGAACACTGAAGCTTTCTTT.

The sample holds one count of this clone. The chain combines TRBV4-3 with TRBJ1-5; D is ambiguous. The ends were cut back, 1 base at V and 4 bases at J, with 5 bases in the middle. The CDR3 length is 13 residues. Germline V gene lookup returns CDR1 LGHNA and CDR2 YSLEER. Written as DNA, the CDR3 is TGCGCCAGCAGCCAAGGTTGGAATCAGCCCCAGCATTTT. Its translation: CASSQGWNQPQHF.